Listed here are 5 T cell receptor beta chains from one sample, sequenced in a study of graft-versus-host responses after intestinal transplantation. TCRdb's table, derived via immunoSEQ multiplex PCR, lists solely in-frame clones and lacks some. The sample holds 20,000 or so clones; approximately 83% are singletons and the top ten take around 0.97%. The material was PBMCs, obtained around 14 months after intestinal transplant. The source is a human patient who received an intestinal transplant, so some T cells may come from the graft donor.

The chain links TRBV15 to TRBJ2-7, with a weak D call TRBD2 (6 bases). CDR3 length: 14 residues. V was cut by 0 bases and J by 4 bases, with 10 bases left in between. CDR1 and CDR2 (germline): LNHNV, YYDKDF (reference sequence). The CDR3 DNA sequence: TGTGCCACCAGCAGAGACGGAGGGAGGTACGAGCAGTACTTC. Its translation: CATSRDGGRYEQYF.

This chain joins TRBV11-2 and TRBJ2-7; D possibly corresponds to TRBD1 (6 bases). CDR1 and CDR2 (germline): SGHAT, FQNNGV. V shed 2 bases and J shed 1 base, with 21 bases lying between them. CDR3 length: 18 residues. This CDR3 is CASSLSSRLQGGSYEQYF. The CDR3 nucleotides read TGTGCCAGCAGCTTAAGTTCCCGGCTACAGGGTGGGTCCTACGAGCAGTACTTC.

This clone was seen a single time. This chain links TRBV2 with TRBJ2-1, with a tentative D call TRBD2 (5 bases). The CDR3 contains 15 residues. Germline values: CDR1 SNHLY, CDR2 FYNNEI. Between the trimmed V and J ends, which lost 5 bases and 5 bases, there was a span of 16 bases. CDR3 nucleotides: TGTGCCAGCAGTAAGCAGAGACTACTCGACAATGAGCAGTTCTTC. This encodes CASSKQRLLDNEQFF.

DNA for the CDR3: TGTGCCAGCAGCTTTGGGATGCTAGCGGGAGTGGCGGATACGCAGTATTTT. Translating it yields CASSFGMLAGVADTQYF. The V gene is TRBV9, the J gene TRBJ2-3; TRBD2 matches at 10 bases. The germline gives CDR1 SGDLS, CDR2 YYNGEE. J gave up 6 bases and V 4 bases, and 14 bases lay outside the gene matches. This CDR3 comprises 17 residues. Looking up the rest from reference TRBV9 and TRBJ2-3 gives the full variable domain: DSGVTQTPKHLITATGQRVTLRCSPRSGDLSVYWYQQSLDQGLQFLIQYYNGEERAKGNILERFSAQQFPDLHSELNLSSLELGDSALYFCASSFGMLAGVADTQYFGPGTRLTVL.

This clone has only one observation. The DNA for the CDR3 is TGTGCCAGCAGCTTAGAGACTAGCGGGAGAACAGATACGCAGTATTTT. This codes for CASSLETSGRTDTQYF. The chain links TRBV11-2 to TRBJ2-3; TRBD2 matches at 12 bases. With V trimmed by 0 bases and J by 3 bases, 1 base remained unmatched. There are 16 residues in the CDR3. Germline V gene data show CDR1 as SGHAT and CDR2 as FQNNGV.